This TCR beta chain was sequenced during a study of Ad26.COV2.S vaccination and SARS-CoV-2 variants. Study-wide context: Ad26.COV2.S, an intramuscular injection, was given once or twice 56 days apart.

The treatment: 15 to 20 received Ad26.COV2.S at low or high dose, single or two shots; about 5 received placebo; per-sample allocation not given. Sample collection was performed on day 63 after the first vaccine or placebo injection. This person who donated was an adult of 18-55 years in Boston. Spike of the Wuhan-strain SARS-CoV-2 was expressed by an Ad26 vector, which formed the vaccine. V shed 4 bases, J shed 2 bases, and the junction held 2 bases outside the gene matches. CDR3 length: 14 amino acids. Germline V lookup: CDR1 SGHDT, CDR2 YYEEEE. Generated by immunoSEQ multiplex PCR, the TCRdb table keeps only in-frame clones and is missing some. The repertoire holds more than 300,000 clones, about nine tenths seen once, with 6.4% in the top ten.

The sample here was peripheral blood, taken in a trial of Ad26.COV2.S vaccine versus placebo. The sequence derives from a person between 18 and 65 years old who received the Ad26.COV2.S COVID-19 vaccine or a placebo. V is TRBV5-6 and J is TRBJ2-3; TRBD1 matches at 9 bases. The CDR3 nucleotides are TGTGCCAGCAGCCGGGACAGGGACACAGATACGCAGTATTTT. Translating gives CASSRDRDTDTQYF.